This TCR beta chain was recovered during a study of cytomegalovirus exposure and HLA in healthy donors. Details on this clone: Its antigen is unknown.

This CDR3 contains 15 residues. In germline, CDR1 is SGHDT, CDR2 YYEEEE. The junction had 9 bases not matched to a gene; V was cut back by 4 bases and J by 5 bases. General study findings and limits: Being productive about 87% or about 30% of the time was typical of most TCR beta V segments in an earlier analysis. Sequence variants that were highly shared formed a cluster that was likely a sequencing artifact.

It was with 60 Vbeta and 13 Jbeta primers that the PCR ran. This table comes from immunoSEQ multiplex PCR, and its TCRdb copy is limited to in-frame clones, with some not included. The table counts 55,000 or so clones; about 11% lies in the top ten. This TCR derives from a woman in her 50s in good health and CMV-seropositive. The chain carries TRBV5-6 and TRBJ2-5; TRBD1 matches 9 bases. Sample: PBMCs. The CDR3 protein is CASSTGTGKGETQYF. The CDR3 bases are TGTGCCAGCAGCACGGGGACAGGGAAGGGGGAGACCCAGTACTTC.